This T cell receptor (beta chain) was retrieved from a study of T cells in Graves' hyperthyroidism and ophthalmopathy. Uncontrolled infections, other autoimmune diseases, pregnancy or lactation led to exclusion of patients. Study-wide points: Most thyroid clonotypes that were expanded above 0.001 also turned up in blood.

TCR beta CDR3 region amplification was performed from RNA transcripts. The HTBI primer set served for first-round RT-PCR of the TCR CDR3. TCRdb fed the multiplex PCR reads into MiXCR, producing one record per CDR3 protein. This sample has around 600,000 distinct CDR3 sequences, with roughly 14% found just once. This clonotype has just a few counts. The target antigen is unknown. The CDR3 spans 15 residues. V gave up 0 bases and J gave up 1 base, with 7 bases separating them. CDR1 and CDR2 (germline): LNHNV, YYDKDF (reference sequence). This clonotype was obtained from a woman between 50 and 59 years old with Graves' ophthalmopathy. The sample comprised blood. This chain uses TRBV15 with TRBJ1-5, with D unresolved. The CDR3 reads CATSREVLSNQPQHF. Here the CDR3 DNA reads TGTGCCACCAGCAGAGAGGTTTTAAGCAATCAGCCCCAGCATTTT. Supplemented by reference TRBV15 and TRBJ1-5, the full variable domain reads DAMVIQNPRYQVTQFGKPVTLSCSQTLNHNVMYWYQQKSSQAPKLLFHYYDKDFNNEADTPDNFQSRRPNTSFCFLDIRSPGLGDTAMYLCATSREVLSNQPQHFGDGTRLSIL.